This T cell receptor (beta chain) was recovered during a study of CD8+ T cells in alopecia areata. Sequencing relied on a cDNA template that was reverse transcribed from extracted RNA. The table came from immunoSEQ multiplex PCR; TCRdb's copy has only in-frame clones and leaves some out. The table lists about 110,000 clones, 59% of them singletons, with approximately 22% in the top ten. Broader study findings: In patients, TCRs were shared less clearly than in mice, and HLA may possibly be involved. Scalp specimens additionally yield sequences from normal skin's resident alphabeta T cells. Lesional scalp exceeded normal scalp in clonality, especially in alopecia totalis/universalis.

The CDR3 has 16 amino acids. Germline V gene lookup returns CDR1 SGHTA and CDR2 FQGNSA. V lost 1 base and J 4 bases, leaving 16 bases between the germline ends. Concerning this clone: Its target is not known.

Both CD4+ and CD8+ T cells were separated by sorting PBMCs. The specimen sequenced was CD8+ T cells sorted from blood. The chain links TRBV7-2 to TRBJ2-5, with TRBD2 as a possible D gene (7 bases). The TCR was taken from a human donor in good health. The CDR3 loop is CASSLVLQGGGETQYF. In DNA, the CDR3 is TGTGCCAGCAGCTTAGTACTCCAGGGAGGGGGAGAGACCCAGTACTTC.